The 29 T cell receptor beta chains below were found in one sample sequenced in a study of OX40 agonist ivuxolimab in advanced cancers. The repertoire was sequenced with immunoSEQ multiplex PCR; TCRdb's copy has only in-frame clones and lacks some. Here the sample spans over 70,000 clones, more than 75% being singletons. This sample comprised CD4+ or CD8+ T cells sorted from blood, obtained in a trial of the OX40 agonist ivuxolimab. Receptor source: an adult with an advanced solid tumor such as melanoma, head and neck, liver or kidney cancer.

The V and J genes are TRBV28 and TRBJ2-5; a weak D match, TRBD1 (5 bases). CDR1 is MDHEN, CDR2 SYDVKM, per germline. The V gene lost 7 bases and the J gene lost 5 bases, with 20 bases spanning the gap. The CDR3 spans 15 residues. Here the CDR3 reads CASKGLGAGMETQYF. The CDR3 DNA reads TGTGCCAGCAAGGGGCTTGGGGCAGGGATGGAGACCCAGTACTTC.

The chain has TRBV10-3 and TRBJ2-5, with no clear D. The CDR3 runs 13 residues. In germline, CDR1 is ENHRY, CDR2 SYGVKD. Trimming took 2 bases from V and 3 from J, leaving 7 bases between them. The CDR3 nucleotides read TGTGCCATCAGTGAGGGTGCGGAAGAGACCCAGTACTTC. As protein: CAISEGAEETQYF.

The J gene is TRBJ2-3, the V gene TRBV9; no clear D gene. Germline-derived CDR1 and CDR2 are SGDLS and YYNGEE. The V end lost 0 bases, the J end lost 6 bases, and 11 bases lay between the germline ends. The CDR3 is 14 amino acids. CDR3 loop: CASSVVGLGDTQYF. CDR3 DNA sequence: TGTGCCAGCAGCGTAGTCGGGTTGGGGGATACGCAGTATTTT.

The chain is built from TRBV2 and TRBJ2-1; D is possibly TRBD1 (5 bases). V lost 8 bases and J lost 8, with 7 bases in between. Looked up from germline, CDR1 is SNHLY and CDR2 is FYNNEI. The CDR3 contains 10 residues. This CDR3 is CASGADEQFF. In DNA, the CDR3 is TGTGCCAGCGGGGCCGATGAGCAGTTCTTC.

As regards this clone: At one boundary the junction diverges from the germline segment, which might be a read error. The CDR3 DNA sequence: TGTGCCAGCAGCAGCGGGGGTTTTGGGGGGCTGTTTTTT. Translated: CASSSGGFGGLFF. This chain connects TRBV7-8 to TRBJ2-2, with 8 bases lining up with TRBD2. Germline CDR1 and CDR2: SGHVS and FQNEAQ. This CDR3 is 13 amino acids long.

Details on this clone: Because the CDR3's place on the DNA is in doubt, the DNA is left out and the CDR3 is given as listed by TCRdb. The chain is built from TRBV12-1 and TRBJ2-1; TRBD2, the D gene given by the table, was not confirmed from the DNA. TRBV12-1 is termed a pseudogene. The CDR3 length equals 19 residues, ends included. CDR3 sequence reads: CASSFGVAGGTSSYNEQFF.

The V and J genes are TRBV29-1 and TRBJ2-2; a possible D gene is TRBD1 (5 bases). The V end lost 4 bases, the J end lost 2 bases, and 5 bases lay between the germline ends. Germline loops: CDR1 SQVTM, CDR2 ANQGSEA. This CDR3 has 12 residues. The CDR3 region has the DNA TGCAGCGTTGGGGGCAACACCGGGGAGCTGTTTTTT. Protein: CSVGGNTGELFF.

The genes are TRBV4-3 and TRBJ2-7, with TRBD1 identical over 7 bases. Germline CDR1 and CDR2: LGHNA and YSLEER. This CDR3 contains 16 residues. V gave up 1 base and J gave up 3 bases; unmatched junction bases: 9. CDR3 nucleotide sequence: TGCGCCAGCAGCCAAGCTACAGGGGACGGACACTACGAGCAGTACTTC. It codes for CASSQATGDGHYEQYF.

The gene calls are TRBV4-3 and TRBJ2-7, with 7 bases that match TRBD2. The CDR3 covers 16 residues. Per germline, CDR1 LGHNA and CDR2 YSLEER. Trimming at V came to 4 bases and at J to 2 bases, leaving 11 bases not matched to a gene. The CDR3 loop is CASSRDTSAPPYEQYF. CDR3 sequence (DNA): TGCGCCAGCAGCCGAGACACTAGCGCTCCGCCCTACGAGCAGTACTTC.

The V gene is TRBV11-1, the J gene TRBJ1-1; D gene unclear. CDR1 SGHAT and CDR2 FQDESV come from the germline V gene (reference sequence). The V end lost 3 bases, the J end lost 3 bases, and 11 bases lay between the germline ends. This CDR3 is built from 14 residues. The CDR3 nucleotides are TGTGCCAGCAGCTTTAGTAGGGCAGACACTGAAGCTTTCTTT. It is translated as CASSFSRADTEAFF.

J is TRBJ1-2 and V is TRBV7-9; 8 nucleotides line up with TRBD1. After removal of 1 base from V and 8 bases from J, the junction contained 3 bases not matched to a gene. The germline V gene has CDR1 SEHNR and CDR2 FQNEAQ (reference sequence). The CDR3 length is 13 residues. This CDR3 reads CASSLGGQDGYTF. The CDR3 nucleotides read TGTGCCAGCAGCTTAGGGGGACAGGACGGCTACACCTTC.

This sequence joins TRBV5-6 and TRBJ1-2; 9 bases are shared with TRBD1. CDR3 length equals 15 residues. The germline CDR1 and CDR2 sequences are SGHDT and YYEEEE. Trimming at V came to 4 bases and at J to 2 bases, leaving 6 bases not matched to a gene. CDR3 DNA: TGTGCCAGCAGCCTGCCCGGGACAGGGAACTATGGCTACACCTTC. Its protein is CASSLPGTGNYGYTF.

The J gene is TRBJ2-7, the V gene TRBV6-1; D uncertain. There are 15 residues in the CDR3. Germline V gene lookup returns CDR1 MNHNS and CDR2 SASEGT. V dropped 5 bases and J dropped 0 bases, with 14 bases sitting between them. The CDR3 sequence: CASSPWRPSSYEQYF. In DNA form, the CDR3 reads TGTGCCAGCAGTCCTTGGCGACCAAGCTCCTACGAGCAGTACTTC.

The chain recombines TRBV19 with TRBJ2-5, with 9 bases matching TRBD1. Germline V gives CDR1 LNHDA, CDR2 SQIVND (reference sequence). J gave up 5 bases and V 4 bases, and 5 bases lay outside the gene matches. CDR3 length: 14 amino acids. The CDR3 loop reads CASSRQGGTETQYF. CDR3 DNA: TGTGCCAGTAGTAGACAGGGGGGTACGGAGACCCAGTACTTC.

V is TRBV5-4 and J is TRBJ2-5; D unclear. V shed 3 bases and J shed 4 bases, with 13 bases lying between them. The CDR3 has 14 residues. Per the germline V gene, CDR1 is SGHNT and CDR2 is YYREEE (reference sequence). This chain's CDR3 is CASSSGGGVETQYF. The CDR3 DNA reads as TGTGCCAGCAGCTCTGGCGGTGGCGTAGAGACCCAGTACTTC.

This clone was counted once. The V call is TRBV7-2, the J call TRBJ2-7; either TRBD1 or TRBD2 may supply D (5 bases each). CDR3 size: 12 residues. Trimming took 5 bases from V and 7 from J, leaving 12 bases between them. CDR1 SGHTA and CDR2 FQGNSA come from the germline V gene. CDR3 bases: TGTGCCAGCAGCCCCCGGGGCAGGGAGCAGTACTTC. Its protein product is CASSPRGREQYF.

J is TRBJ2-7 and V is TRBV20-1, with a tentative D call TRBD1 (6 bases). This CDR3 comprises 11 residues. The V end was cut by 8 bases, the J end by 1 base, with 9 bases between. Germline V gene data show CDR1 as DFQATT and CDR2 as SNEGSKA (reference sequence). The CDR3 DNA is TGCAGTCCAGGGGATTCCTACGAGCAGTACTTC. Its translation: CSPGDSYEQYF.

This chain joins TRBV7-2 and TRBJ2-7; TRBD2 aligns across 12 bases. Trimming cost V 1 base and J 7 bases; bases outside gene matches: 8. From germline, CDR1 is SGHTA and CDR2 FQGNSA. The CDR3 contains 16 residues. CDR3 in DNA: TGTGCCAGCAGCTTAGTGCTAGCGGGAGGGCCGAGGGAGCAGTACTTC. This gives the protein CASSLVLAGGPREQYF.

The rearrangement uses TRBV7-8 and TRBJ2-2; tentatively, D is TRBD2 (6 bases). The V end lost 1 base, the J end lost 0 bases, and 6 bases lay between the germline ends. The germline V gene encodes CDR1 SGHVS and CDR2 FQNEAQ. The CDR3 loop spans 15 amino acids. The CDR3 DNA is TGTGCCAGCAGCTTAGGACTAGCGAACACCGGGGAGCTGTTTTTT. This encodes CASSLGLANTGELFF.

This chain links TRBV7-7 with TRBJ2-5; D is unclear. This CDR3 region has 15 residues. V shed 2 bases and J shed 2 bases, with 12 bases lying between them. From germline, CDR1 is SSHAT and CDR2 FNYEAQ (reference sequence). Here the CDR3 reads CASSLLGSRQETQYF. The CDR3 nucleotides are TGTGCCAGCAGCTTATTGGGCAGCAGGCAAGAGACCCAGTACTTC.

The chain employs TRBV18 and TRBJ2-3; D unresolved. This CDR3 spans 14 amino acids. The ends were cut back, 2 bases at V and 1 base at J, with 7 bases in the middle. The germline V gene has CDR1 KGHSH and CDR2 LQKENI. This chain's CDR3 is CASSPIRGTDTQYF. CDR3 bases: TGTGCCAGCTCACCAATTCGCGGCACAGATACGCAGTATTTT.

This chain connects TRBV27 to TRBJ2-7; 7 bases fit TRBD1. Trimming at V came to 3 bases and at J to 3 bases, leaving 2 bases not matched to a gene. Germline V lookup: CDR1 MNHEY, CDR2 SMNVEV (reference sequence). The CDR3 covers 13 residues. Here the CDR3 reads CASSLTGRYEQYF. CDR3 nucleotide sequence: TGTGCCAGCAGTTTGACAGGGCGCTACGAGCAGTACTTC.

This chain links TRBV28 with TRBJ2-7; TRBD2 aligns across 9 bases. Per the germline V gene, CDR1 is MDHEN and CDR2 is SYDVKM. The V and J ends lost 3 bases and 0 bases, in that order; junction bases with no gene match: 6. This CDR3 contains 16 residues. The CDR3 sequence: CASSLPSTSGSYEQYF. Here the CDR3 DNA reads TGTGCCAGCAGTTTGCCGTCGACTAGCGGCTCCTACGAGCAGTACTTC.

The chain couples TRBV11-3 to TRBJ2-1; 8 bases fit TRBD2. CDR3 length: 15 amino acids. V shed 0 bases and J 5 bases; nucleotides not matched to a gene: 3. Germline V gives CDR1 SGHNT, CDR2 YENEEA. The CDR3 bases are TGTGCCAGCAGCTTAGAGGGACTAGTCCACAATGAGCAGTTCTTC. Translating gives CASSLEGLVHNEQFF.

The chain has TRBV7-2 and TRBJ2-3; D not resolved. CDR3 size: 14 residues. The germline gives CDR1 SGHTA, CDR2 FQGNSA. V was cut by 5 bases and J by 0 bases, with 9 bases left in between. In DNA, the CDR3 is TGTGCCAGCAGCGTCCGGGCCAGCACAGATACGCAGTATTTT. Amino acid sequence: CASSVRASTDTQYF.

The chain uses TRBV6-6 and TRBJ2-7; TRBD2 agrees at 8 bases. This CDR3 contains 16 residues. V shed 7 bases, J shed 0 bases, and the junction held 11 bases outside the gene matches. Looked up from germline, CDR1 is MNHNY and CDR2 is SVGAGI (reference sequence). The CDR3 reads CASKDGGSGSSYEQYF. The CDR3 DNA reads as TGTGCCAGCAAGGACGGGGGAAGCGGGAGCTCCTACGAGCAGTACTTC.

This chain uses TRBV4-1 with TRBJ2-3; D unclear. This CDR3 comprises 16 residues. The germline V gene has CDR1 MGHRA and CDR2 YSYEKL. The V end was cut by 4 bases, the J end by 1 base, with 15 bases between. DNA of the CDR3: TGCGCCAGCAGCCTTGCCGCCCAGCCGGGCACAGATACGCAGTATTTT. It specifies CASSLAAQPGTDTQYF.

The V gene is TRBV6-5, the J gene TRBJ2-3; no reliable D call. CDR3 size: 13 residues. In germline, CDR1 is MNHEY, CDR2 SVGAGI. V was trimmed by 6 bases and J by 6 bases, leaving 13 bases between them. The chain's CDR3 is CASRHNPLDTQYF. The CDR3 bases are TGTGCCAGCAGACATAACCCTCTGGATACGCAGTATTTT.

This clone turned up a few times. V and J are TRBV7-2 and TRBJ2-1, with TRBD2 matching over 11 bases. V gave up 5 bases and J gave up 5 bases; unmatched junction bases: 17. Germline CDR1 and CDR2: SGHTA and FQGNSA. The CDR3 is 19 residues long. The CDR3 DNA is TGTGCCAGCAGCACACGCTCAGGGGATCCTAGCGGGAGGAACAATGAGCAGTTCTTC. Translation gives CASSTRSGDPSGRNNEQFF. Together with reference TRBV7-2 and TRBJ2-1, the CDR3 gives the full variable domain: GAGVSQSPSNKVTEKGKDVELRCDPISGHTALYWYRQSLGQGLEFLIYFQGNSAPDKSGLPSDRFSAERTGGSVSTLTIQRTQQEDSAVYLCASSTRSGDPSGRNNEQFFGPGTRLTVL.